The clone carrying this TCR beta chain was seen once. The data stem from a study of blood T cell repertoires in COVID-19. Method: immunoSEQ multiplex PCR; TCRdb's copy keeps in-frame clones and lacks some. Here the sample spans about 310,000 clones, about 88% being singletons. CDR1 SQVTM and CDR2 ANQGSEA come from the germline V gene. CDR3 size: 12 residues. The J segment lost 9 bases and the V segment lost 7 bases, leaving 9 bases of the junction unmatched. The gene calls are TRBV29-1 and TRBJ2-1, with TRBD2 matching 7 bases. Sequenced material: peripheral blood. The sequence came from a man aged 70 or older with acute or convalescent COVID-19. CDR3 DNA sequence: TGCAGCGCAATGGGGGGAGGGAGTGAGCAGTTCTTC. Its protein is CSAMGGGSEQFF.